This TCR beta chain was recorded in a study of T cells after yellow fever vaccination (dated by TCRdb to the late 2010s). In the study overall: The SMART-Seq v4 Ultra Low Input RNA kit was used to prepare libraries from fractions with low cell numbers. Bulk TCR alpha and beta repertoires were sequenced longitudinally to track T-cell clones before and after primary and booster YFV17D yellow fever vaccination. The cohort comprised two healthy male donors, one aged 18 to 30 and one aged 30 to 39 years. Blood samples were taken at several timepoints before and after primary and secondary immunization, and bulk PBMC replicates and cell subsets were isolated. Paper-wide results and their limitations: Because abundant contaminating clonotypes from the bulk population could be contained in FACS-sorted repertoires, computational filtering was required. Most clones expanded after primary vaccination were re-detected after the booster (96% of CD4 and roughly 85% of CD8), suggesting broad memory maintenance. Only a couple of donors were included in the study, so the extent to which the findings can be generalized is limited. The secondary T-cell response was found to be weaker but faster than the primary response, with a peak reached on day 5 rather than on day 15. A small fraction of clonotypes appeared in both the CD4 and CD8 compartments, likely as a result of convergent recombination.

The treatment or condition label, read with the paper, signifies: live attenuated yellow fever vaccine strain. A standard Ficoll-Paque protocol was used to isolate PBMCs from peripheral blood. Dynabeads CD4 and CD8 positive selection kits were used to isolate the CD4 and CD8 T-cell fractions. RNA was extracted with TriZol from bulk PBMCs, CD4 and CD8 fractions, and dextramer-positive and dextramer-negative fractions. This clonotype occurred a few times. There is no known antigen for this receptor. No per-base quality is available; no much larger clone lies one base away. V is cut by 3 bases and J by 4 bases, and the space between the germline ends is 7 bases. The CDR3 starts with the cysteine, ends with the phenylalanine, and has 13 residues. The DNA shown is the 39-base CDR3, in frame from base 1. The sequencer listed for this sample is Illumina NovaSeq 6000. TCR cDNA was made using 5'RACE template switching, a step that added a universal primer site and unique molecular identifiers. cDNA synthesis was primed from both the TCR alpha and TCR beta constant segments. Library amplification involved two PCR steps, and the second step added sample barcodes and sequencing adapters. Sequencing of the libraries was done on either Illumina HiSeq 2500 (2x100 bp) or NovaSeq (2x150 bp). Concerning the study's data processing: Reads were demultiplexed and collapsed into UMI consensus sequences with MIGEC, and V(D)J alignment was performed with MiXCR. Clonotypes responding to the vaccine were identified with edgeR on replicate PBMC samples, with the criteria of FDR below 0.01 and a log2 fold change above 5 up to day 15. CD4 or CD8 identity was assigned to each bulk clonotype according to whether the clonotype was present at higher abundance in the sequenced CD4 repertoire or the sequenced CD8 repertoire. The public reads were reanalyzed by TCRdb: fastp trimming at Q25, MiXCR alignment, in-frame beta chains only. Rows are combined by CDR3 protein, so each entry shows the most common genes and DNA. These V and J calls rely on TCRdb rather than the paper's analysis. The sample includes 250,000 to 300,000 distinct CDR3 sequences, with under 9% observed a single time. The ten largest clones represent approximately 3.5% of the sample.

The material sequenced was CD4+ T cells sorted from PBMCs, taken 5 days after the yellow fever booster vaccination. This TCR was sampled from a man younger than 30 who received the YFV17D yellow fever vaccine. The receptor chain draws on TRBV12-3 or TRBV12-4 and TRBJ2-1; there is no confident call for the D gene. The CDR3 sequence is CASSFSYYNEQFF. The nucleotide sequence is given as TGTGCCAGCAGTTTCAGCTATTACAATGAGCAGTTCTTC.